The rows below give T cell receptor beta chains drawn from one sample of a study of blood T cells in healthy people across ages. Using its own MiXCR run on the 5' RACE reads, TCRdb lists one record per CDR3 protein. The sample records 1.5 million to 2 million distinct CDR3 sequences, roughly 49% being singletons. The specimen sequenced was blood. Receptor source: a woman aged 35 to 49 in good health. Both conserved end residues are part of each CDR3. A D gene is named only where the DNA matches it firmly. Size is stated for part of the rows, as once, few or many counts, or as a class when the clone is expanded.

v_call	j_call	d_call	clone_size	cdr3_aa	cdr3_nt
TRBV6-6	TRBJ1-2	NA	NA	CASSYSGGAANYGYTF	TGTGCCAGCAGTTACTCTGGGGGCGCAGCTAACTATGGCTACACCTTC
TRBV12-3/TRBV12-4	TRBJ2-5	TRBD2	few	CASSSTSGGARETQYF	TGTGCCAGCAGTTCTACTAGCGGGGGGGCGCGGGAGACCCAGTACTTC
TRBV20-1	TRBJ1-2	NA	NA	CSAVRGGYTF	TGCAGTGCCGTGAGGGGTGGCTACACCTTC
TRBV27	TRBJ2-7	TRBD1	NA	CASSTSRQGNDEQYF	TGTGCCAGCAGTACTTCCCGACAGGGGAATGACGAGCAGTACTTC
TRBV18	TRBJ2-3	NA	NA	CASSRPGTTHTDTQYF	TGTGCCAGCTCCCGACCGGGCACAACCCACACAGATACGCAGTATTTT
TRBV4-3	TRBJ1-2	TRBD1	NA	CASSLGRDRGGYGYTF	TGCGCCAGCAGCCTAGGCCGGGACAGGGGAGGCTATGGCTACACCTTC
TRBV4-3	TRBJ2-6	TRBD1	NA	CASSQEEVRTGVAGANVRTF	TGCGCCAGCAGCCAAGAGGAAGTGCGGACAGGGGTTGCCGGGGCCAACGTCCGGACTTTC
TRBV6-5	TRBJ2-3	TRBD1	few	CASTSGQGTQYF	TGTGCCAGCACTTCCGGACAGGGTACGCAGTATTTT
TRBV4-3	TRBJ2-1	NA	NA	CASSQGGGLLLNEQFF	TGCGCCAGCAGCCAAGGTGGGGGGCTATTATTGAATGAGCAGTTCTTC
TRBV12-3/TRBV12-4	TRBJ2-5	TRBD1	NA	CASRHTTGGRSETQYF	TGTGCCAGCAGGCACACGACAGGGGGCCGGTCAGAGACCCAGTACTTC
TRBV5-4	TRBJ2-4	TRBD2	NA	CASSSQTSGGSAKNIQYF	TGTGCCAGCAGCTCACAGACTAGCGGGGGTTCCGCCAAAAACATTCAGTACTTC
TRBV28	TRBJ2-3	NA	once	CASSLNLGGTSTDTQYF	TGTGCCAGCAGTTTAAACCTCGGGGGCACTAGCACAGATACGCAGTATTTT
TRBV21-1	TRBJ2-5	NA	few	CASRKYQETQYF	TGTGCCAGCCGGAAGTACCAAGAGACCCAGTACTTC
TRBV28	TRBJ2-1	NA	NA	CASEVRSSYNEQFF	TGTGCCAGCGAGGTGAGGAGCTCCTACAATGAGCAGTTCTTC
TRBV5-1	TRBJ1-6	NA	NA	CASSLEAASNSPLHF	TGCGCCAGCAGCTTGGAAGCAGCCTCGAATTCACCCCTCCACTTT
TRBV4-3	TRBJ2-7	NA	many	CASSLEGGFSYEQYF	TGCGCCAGCAGCCTGGAAGGGGGGTTCTCCTACGAGCAGTACTTC
TRBV20-1	TRBJ2-1	NA	NA	CSAPKRSYNEQFF	TGCAGTGCTCCTAAACGCTCCTACAATGAGCAGTTCTTC
TRBV20-1	TRBJ2-7	NA	NA	CSARDLRGLGIYEQYF	TGCAGTGCTAGAGATCTGAGGGGCCTTGGAATCTACGAGCAGTACTTC
TRBV10-1	TRBJ2-1	NA	few	CATTQGTSYNEQFF	TGCGCCACCACACAGGGAACCTCCTACAATGAGCAGTTCTTC
TRBV25-1	TRBJ2-3	TRBD1	once	CAISGRDSRGITQYF	TGTGCCATCAGTGGACGGGACAGCCGGGGAATAACGCAGTATTTT
TRBV7-2	TRBJ1-2	NA	once	CASSSTKGGYNYGYTF	TGTGCCAGCAGCTCCACAAAGGGGGGATACAACTATGGCTACACCTTC
TRBV7-8	TRBJ2-1	TRBD2	NA	CASSQFGTNYNEQFF	TGTGCCAGCAGCCAATTCGGGACTAATTACAATGAGCAGTTCTTC
TRBV27	TRBJ2-1	NA	NA	CASTPGPRGSNEQFF	TGTGCCAGCACCCCGGGACCAAGGGGAAGCAATGAGCAGTTCTTC
TRBV7-2	TRBJ2-7	TRBD2	few	CASSGRTSGEWYEQYF	TGTGCCAGCAGCGGACGGACTAGCGGGGAGTGGTACGAGCAGTACTTC
TRBV7-2	TRBJ2-7	TRBD2	NA	CASSRTGTSGTYEQYF	TGTGCCAGCAGCCGAACCGGGACTAGCGGTACCTACGAGCAGTACTTC
TRBV6-2/TRBV6-3	TRBJ1-6	NA	NA	CASSLDSNNSPLHF	TGTGCCAGCAGCCTAGACAGCAATAATTCACCCCTCCACTTT